Following are 3 T cell receptor beta chains from one sample sequenced in a study of blood T cells in healthy people across ages. A second PCR of about 7 to 11 cycles used a sample-barcoded 5' primer and a J-beta primer mix. TCRdb ran MiXCR on the 5' RACE reads and lists one entry per CDR3 protein. The sample lists about 650,000 distinct CDR3 sequences, more than 45% occurring once. The specimen sequenced was blood. The receptors derive from a woman older than 75 in good health.

The V call is TRBV20-1, the J call TRBJ2-1; TRBD2 matches at 7 bases. The CDR3 extends over 13 amino acids. Per the germline V gene, CDR1 is DFQATT and CDR2 is SNEGSKA (reference sequence). J was trimmed by 9 bases and V by 3 bases; bases with no gene match: 8. Here the CDR3 DNA reads TGCAGTGCTAGTCTGAGCGGGGTCGGTGAGCAGTTCTTC. Encoded protein: CSASLSGVGEQFF.

The chain recombines TRBV7-3 with TRBJ1-4, with 10 bases that match TRBD1. Per the germline V gene, CDR1 is SGHTA and CDR2 is FQGTGA. The ends lost 5 bases at V and 8 bases at J; junction bases unmatched: 5. The CDR3 has 14 residues. The CDR3 spells CASSPRTGGEKLFF. The CDR3 bases are TGTGCCAGCAGCCCTCGGACAGGGGGAGAAAAACTGTTTTTT.

The V call is TRBV12-3 or TRBV12-4, the J call TRBJ2-3, with TRBD1 matching over 7 bases. Trimming took 6 bases from V and 12 from J; bases not matched to a gene: 12. This CDR3 is 13 amino acids long. The CDR3 DNA follows: TGTGCCAGCAGCGAGACATTCGGGACAGCACAGTATTTT. Protein sequence: CASSETFGTAQYF.